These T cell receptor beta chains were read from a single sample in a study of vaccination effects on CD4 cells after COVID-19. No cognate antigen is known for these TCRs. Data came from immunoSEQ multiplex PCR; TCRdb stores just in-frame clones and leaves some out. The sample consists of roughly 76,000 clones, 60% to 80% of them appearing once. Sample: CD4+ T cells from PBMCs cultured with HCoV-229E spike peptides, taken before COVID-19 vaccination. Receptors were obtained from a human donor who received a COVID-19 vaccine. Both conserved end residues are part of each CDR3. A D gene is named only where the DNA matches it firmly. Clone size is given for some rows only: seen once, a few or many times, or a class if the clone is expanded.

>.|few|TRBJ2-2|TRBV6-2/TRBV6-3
CASSSSIGAGELFF
TGTGCCAGCAGTTCCTCGATAGGAGCCGGGGAGCTGTTTTTT
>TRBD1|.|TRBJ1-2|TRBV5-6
CASSYLDRNYGYTF
TGTGCCAGCAGCTACCTGGACAGGAACTATGGCTACACCTTC
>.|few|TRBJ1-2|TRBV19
CASSRGYGYTF
TGTGCCAGTAGCAGGGGTTATGGCTACACCTTC
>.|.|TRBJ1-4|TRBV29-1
CSVLNSEEKLFF
TGCAGCGTACTAAACTCCGAAGAAAAACTGTTTTTT
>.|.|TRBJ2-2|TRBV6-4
CATPVQRLTGELFF
TGTGCCACCCCCGTGCAGCGCCTCACCGGGGAGCTGTTTTTT
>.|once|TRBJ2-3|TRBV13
CASSLVSTDTQYF
TGTGCCAGCAGCTTAGTTAGCACAGATACGCAGTATTTT
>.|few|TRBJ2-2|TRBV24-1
CATSDSGTTGELFF
TGTGCCACCAGTGATTCAGGGACCACCGGGGAGCTGTTTTTT
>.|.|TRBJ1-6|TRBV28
CASRRDLGRIDSPLHF
TGTGCCAGCAGGCGGGACTTGGGACGGATTGATTCACCCCTCCACTTT
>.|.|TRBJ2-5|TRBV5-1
CASSLAGFQETQYF
TGCGCCAGCAGCTTGGCGGGTTTTCAAGAGACCCAGTACTTC
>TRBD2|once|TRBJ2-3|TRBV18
CASSPQAGGSTDTQYF
TGTGCCAGCTCACCACAGGCGGGGGGGAGCACAGATACGCAGTATTTT
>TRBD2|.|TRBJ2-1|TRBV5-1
CASSPTSGGAGEQFF
TGCGCCAGCAGCCCGACTAGCGGGGGGGCTGGGGAGCAGTTCTTC